This T cell receptor beta chain derives from a study of vaccination effects on CD4 cells after COVID-19. Only in-frame clones appear in the TCRdb table, and some are missing; sequencing was by immunoSEQ multiplex PCR. The sample includes fewer than 85,000 clones, around 70% seen only once; the top ten take 2.2%. CD4+ T cell isolation took place after more than eight days of culture. BNT162b2 vaccine or mRNA-1273 vaccine was given to participants in two doses. CDR1 is SGDLS, CDR2 YYNGEE, per germline. The CDR3 totals 19 residues. V lost 3 bases and J lost 7; bases outside the gene matches: 19. Study-level results: Few convalescent patients were studied, and early post-infection samples were lacking.

A word on this clone: The antigen remains undetermined.

The material was CD4+ T cells from PBMCs cultured without peptide, obtained after COVID-19 vaccination. The genes are TRBV9 and TRBJ2-2, with 9 bases fitting TRBD2. The clonotype comes from a human donor who received a COVID-19 vaccine. CDR3 loop: CASSAARKGLAPSGGELFF. For the CDR3, the DNA is TGTGCCAGCAGCGCCGCGAGAAAGGGACTAGCCCCTTCGGGCGGGGAGCTGTTTTTT.